These T cell receptor beta chains were read from a single sample in a study of cytomegalovirus exposure and HLA in healthy donors. The repertoire was sequenced with immunoSEQ multiplex PCR; TCRdb's copy has only in-frame clones and lacks some. The table shows around 50,000 clones, with 85% to 95% occurring only once. The sample was PBMCs. These receptors came from a woman between 18 and 30 years old in good health and CMV-seronegative. Both conserved end residues are part of each CDR3. A D gene is named only where the DNA matches it firmly.

>TRBV7-9|TRBD1|TRBJ2-1|14
CASSSGQDYNEQFF
TGTGCCAGCAGCTCTGGACAGGACTACAATGAGCAGTTCTTC
>TRBV19|NA|TRBJ1-5|14
CASLNHGGHQPQHF
TGTGCCAGCCTCAACCACGGGGGGCATCAGCCCCAGCATTTT
>TRBV4-2|TRBD1|TRBJ1-1|17
CASSPLGTGDMNTEAFF
TGTGCCAGCAGCCCACTTGGGACAGGGGACATGAACACTGAAGCTTTCTTT
>TRBV19|TRBD1|TRBJ1-1|14
CASSTNRGNTEAFF
TGTGCCAGTAGTACGAACAGGGGGAACACTGAAGCTTTCTTT
>TRBV4-1|TRBD2|TRBJ2-1|16
CASSQGAGGPPNEQFF
TGCGCCAGCAGCCAAGGAGCGGGGGGGCCCCCCAATGAGCAGTTCTTC
>TRBV10-3|NA|TRBJ2-1|15
CAIREFAGSANEQFF
TGTGCCATCAGAGAGTTTGCGGGATCGGCCAATGAGCAGTTCTTC
>TRBV5-6|NA|TRBJ2-3|15
CASSLGALRTDTQYF
TGTGCCAGCAGCCTGGGGGCCCTCCGCACAGATACGCAGTATTTT
>TRBV6-1|TRBD1|TRBJ1-4|14
CASRRTGQGEKLFF
TGTGCCAGCAGAAGGACAGGGCAGGGGGAAAAACTGTTTTTT
>TRBV19|NA|TRBJ2-5|13
CASSRQFQETQYF
TGTGCCAGTAGTAGACAGTTTCAAGAGACCCAGTACTTC
>TRBV7-9|NA|TRBJ1-5|15
CASSHDSSMDQPQHF
TGTGCCAGCAGCCACGACAGTTCGATGGATCAGCCCCAGCATTTT
>TRBV9|TRBD2|TRBJ2-3|15
CASSALGLADNKPHF
TGTGCCAGCAGCGCCCTGGGACTAGCGGACAATAAACCTCATTTT